These 32 T cell receptor beta chains were all obtained from the same sample, sequenced in a study of OX40 agonist ivuxolimab in advanced cancers. The assay was immunoSEQ multiplex PCR, and TCRdb's table has in-frame clones only and misses some. The table shows 80,000 to 100,000 clones, with 86% occurring only once. This sample comprised CD4+ or CD8+ T cells sorted from blood, obtained in a trial of the OX40 agonist ivuxolimab. The receptors derive from an adult with an advanced solid tumor such as melanoma, head and neck, liver or kidney cancer.

This chain links TRBV18 with TRBJ2-7; D is possibly TRBD1 or TRBD2 (5 bases each). Germline CDR1 is KGHSH and CDR2 is LQKENI. V lost 3 bases, J lost 2 bases, and 11 bases lay in between. This CDR3 comprises 14 residues. The CDR3 DNA sequence: TGTGCCAGCTCACCGACAGAGAGGGCCTACGAGCAGTACTTC. It is translated as CASSPTERAYEQYF.

This clone came up a few times. This sequence joins TRBV4-2 and TRBJ2-3; 8 nucleotides align to TRBD2. Germline loops: CDR1 LGHNA, CDR2 YNFKEQ. The CDR3 spans 15 residues. V shed 4 bases, J shed 3 bases, and the junction held 6 bases outside the gene matches. The CDR3 DNA sequence: TGTGCCAGCAGCCCCAGGCGGGGGGAAACAGATACGCAGTATTTT. As protein: CASSPRRGETDTQYF.

The V call is TRBV6-5, the J call TRBJ1-2; possible D gene TRBD1, 5 bases. The CDR3 sequence is 14 residues long. Trimming took off 6 bases at V and 7 bases at J, with 18 bases between the two ends. Germline assignment: CDR1 MNHEY and CDR2 SVGAGI. DNA of the CDR3: TGTGCCAGCAGAGGGACTCTCAGCCCCCCTGGCTACACCTTC. Translated: CASRGTLSPPGYTF.

This chain links TRBV7-2 with TRBJ1-1; TRBD1 is a possible D gene (5 bases). The CDR3 length is 15 residues. Per germline, CDR1 SGHTA and CDR2 FQGNSA. V lost 5 bases and J lost 11, with 24 bases in between. CDR3 sequence reads: CASSPGTRRSTGAFF. For the CDR3, the DNA is TGTGCCAGCAGCCCCGGGACTCGACGTTCCACGGGGGCTTTCTTT.

The chain uses TRBV18 and TRBJ1-2, with D hard to call. The CDR3 has 14 residues. V shed 2 bases and J shed 2 bases, with 9 bases lying between them. Germline loops: CDR1 KGHSH, CDR2 LQKENI. CDR3 bases: TGTGCCAGCTCACCATCCACAGAGAACTATGGCTACACCTTC. Residues: CASSPSTENYGYTF.

Only one count was recorded for this clone. This rearrangement joins TRBV7-6 to TRBJ1-5; maybe TRBD1 (6 bases). This CDR3 is 15 amino acids long. Per the germline V gene, CDR1 is SGHVS and CDR2 is FNYEAQ. Between the trimmed V and J ends, which lost 2 bases and 0 bases, there was a span of 8 bases. The CDR3: CASSLRGDSNQPQHF. CDR3 nucleotide sequence: TGTGCCAGCAGCTTAAGGGGGGATAGCAATCAGCCCCAGCATTTT.

The chain couples TRBV5-1 to TRBJ1-4, with 8 bases matching TRBD1. Germline lookup yields CDR1 SGHRS and CDR2 YFSETQ. The CDR3 runs to 15 residues. With V trimmed by 4 bases and J by 8 bases, 10 bases remained unmatched. The CDR3 protein is CASSPAGGREEKLFF. The CDR3 DNA follows: TGCGCCAGCAGCCCAGCAGGGGGCCGGGAAGAAAAACTGTTTTTT. The entire variable domain, with the rest obtained from reference TRBV5-1 and TRBJ1-4, is as follows: KAGVTQTPRYLIKTRGQQVTLSCSPISGHRSVSWYQQTPGQGLQFLFEYFSETQRNKGNFPGRFSGRQFSNSRSEMNVSTLELGDSALYLCASSPAGGREEKLFFGSGTQLSVL.

Note on this clone: The same CDR3 is also encoded by other DNA sequences in this sample. The CDR3 DNA reads as TGTGCCAGTAAATTGGGGCTGAACACTGAAGCTTTCTTT. It specifies CASKLGLNTEAFF. V usage is TRBV19 and J usage is TRBJ1-1, with D tentatively TRBD1 (5 bases). V was cut by 7 bases and J by 0 bases, with 9 bases left in between. Germline V gene data show CDR1 as LNHDA and CDR2 as SQIVND (reference sequence). This CDR3 contains 13 residues.

The V and J genes are TRBV19 and TRBJ2-7, with 10 bases lining up with TRBD2. Germline V gene sequence: CDR1 LNHDA, CDR2 SQIVND (reference sequence). The V segment lost 3 bases and the J segment 6 bases; nucleotides outside the gene matches: 8. This CDR3 spans 15 amino acids. CDR3 loop: CASSISSGGASEQYF. The CDR3 DNA follows: TGTGCCAGTAGTATTTCAAGCGGGGGGGCCTCCGAGCAGTACTTC.

This chain connects TRBV9 to TRBJ2-5; the D gene is possibly TRBD2 (6 bases). The CDR3 is 15 amino acids. Trimming stripped 4 bases from V and 2 bases from J, with 15 bases between. Germline CDR1 and CDR2: SGDLS and YYNGEE. CDR3 bases: TGTGCCAGCAGCAGAGGGTGGGGGACTCAAGAGACCCAGTACTTC. Its protein product is CASSRGWGTQETQYF.

The rearrangement joins TRBV7-2 to TRBJ2-1; 8 nucleotides agree with TRBD1. CDR3 length equals 14 residues. V lost 2 bases and J lost 6; bases outside the gene matches: 3. The germline V gene has CDR1 SGHTA and CDR2 FQGNSA. CDR3 nucleotides: TGTGCCAGCAGCTTAAGCAGGGGGCGCAATGAGCAGTTCTTC. As protein: CASSLSRGRNEQFF.

This chain joins TRBV19 and TRBJ1-4, with TRBD1 matching 8 bases. CDR3 length: 16 residues. CDR1 and CDR2 (germline): LNHDA, SQIVND (reference sequence). The V and J ends lost 1 base and 5 bases, in that order; junction bases with no gene match: 6. The CDR3 coding sequence is TGTGCCAGTAGTATAGGACCGGGACAGGCGAATGAAAAACTGTTTTTT. This translates into CASSIGPGQANEKLFF.

The chain links TRBV19 to TRBJ2-3; D is undetermined. The CDR3 has 13 amino acids. Deletions cut 5 bases from V and 6 bases from J, with 12 bases between. The V gene's germline CDR1 is LNHDA and CDR2 SQIVND (reference sequence). CDR3 coding DNA: TGTGCCAGTAGTGACGACTCCTTGGATACGCAGTATTTT. This codes for CASSDDSLDTQYF.

This chain's CDR3 is CAWSVGQGSTDTQYF. The CDR3 DNA is TGTGCCTGGAGTGTCGGACAGGGTAGCACAGATACGCAGTATTTT. The V call is TRBV30, the J call TRBJ2-3; 8 positions agree with TRBD1. V lost 0 bases, J lost 0 bases, and 2 bases stayed unmatched. Germline V CDR1 and CDR2: GTSNPN, SVGIG (reference sequence). The CDR3 length is 15 residues.

This clone was observed a few times. V and J are TRBV4-1 and TRBJ1-2; possible D gene TRBD1, 5 bases. Germline loops: CDR1 MGHRA, CDR2 YSYEKL. Trimming left V 4 bases short and J 5 bases short, with 14 bases between. This CDR3 region has 14 residues. CDR3 amino acids: CASSPSQVAYGYTF. For the CDR3, the DNA is TGCGCCAGCAGCCCCTCACAGGTGGCTTATGGCTACACCTTC.

The CDR3 DNA reads as TGTGCCAGCAGCCCACGGACAAGTTTTGATAGTCAGCCCCAGCATTTT. Protein: CASSPRTSFDSQPQHF. The chain carries TRBV6-6 and TRBJ1-5; perhaps TRBD1 as D (5 bases). The CDR3 runs 16 residues. Germline CDR1 and CDR2: MNHNY and SVGAGI (reference sequence). The ends were cut back, 6 bases at V and 6 bases at J, with 21 bases in the middle.

The chain recombines TRBV19 with TRBJ2-7; D is possibly TRBD1 (6 bases). The V end lost 2 bases, the J end lost 6 bases, and 11 bases lay between the germline ends. Germline V gene sequence: CDR1 LNHDA, CDR2 SQIVND (reference sequence). The CDR3 extends over 13 amino acids. CDR3 residues: CASSIPGDSEQYF. The CDR3 nucleotides read TGTGCCAGTAGTATACCAGGGGATAGCGAGCAGTACTTC.

The chain combines TRBV5-1 with TRBJ1-1; D uncertain. Germline CDR1 reads SGHRS; CDR2 reads YFSETQ. Trimming left V 1 base short and J 1 base short, with 8 bases between. The CDR3 is made up of 14 amino acids. CDR3 residues: CASSLFNSNTEAFF. The CDR3 DNA sequence: TGCGCCAGCAGCTTGTTTAATTCGAACACTGAAGCTTTCTTT.

J is TRBJ2-5 and V is TRBV21-1; the DNA was not used to check the table's D call, TRBD1. TRBV21-1 corresponds to a pseudogene. There are 19 residues in the CDR3. CDR3 coding DNA: TGTGCCAGCAGCAAGTCTTTGAAAACAGGGGGTCTTTCAACGGAGACCCAGTACTTC. It codes for CASSKSLKTGGLSTETQYF.

The chain links TRBV19 to TRBJ2-1; D is perhaps TRBD2 (6 bases). The CDR3 spans 12 residues. Trimming left V 6 bases short and J 6 bases short, with 9 bases between. Germline V lookup: CDR1 LNHDA, CDR2 SQIVND (reference sequence). CDR3 residues: CASRPGGNEQFF. In nucleotides, the CDR3 is TGTGCCAGTAGGCCCGGGGGCAATGAGCAGTTCTTC.

This clone was counted only a few times. V and J are TRBV18 and TRBJ1-1; D remains unclear. The CDR3 loop spans 13 amino acids. Germline-derived CDR1 and CDR2 are KGHSH and LQKENI. Trimming cost V 6 bases and J 3 bases, with 11 bases left between them. The CDR3 loop is CASSTPVYTEAFF. As DNA, the CDR3 is TGTGCCAGCTCCACCCCGGTGTACACTGAAGCTTTCTTT. Full variable domain (rest looked up from reference TRBV18 and TRBJ1-1): NAGVMQNPRHLVRRRGQEARLRCSPMKGHSHVYWYRQLPEEGLKFMVYLQKENIIDESGMPKERFSAEFPKEGPSILRIQQVVRGDSAAYFCASSTPVYTEAFFGQGTRLTVV.

The J gene is TRBJ2-1, the V gene TRBV19; D might be TRBD2 (5 bases). V was trimmed by 4 bases and J by 5 bases, leaving 12 bases between them. Per germline, CDR1 LNHDA and CDR2 SQIVND (reference sequence). The CDR3 loop spans 14 amino acids. In nucleotides, the CDR3 is TGTGCCAGTAGTAGAGACTATAGAGACAATGAGCAGTTCTTC. It encodes CASSRDYRDNEQFF. The variable domain in full, with the rest retrieved from reference TRBV19 and TRBJ2-1, is DGGITQSPKYLFRKEGQNVTLSCEQNLNHDAMYWYRQDPGQGLRLIYYSQIVNDFQKGDIAEGYSVSREKKESFPLTVTSAQKNPTAFYLCASSRDYRDNEQFFGPGTRLTVL.

The chain is built from TRBV11-3 and TRBJ1-2, with D possibly TRBD1 on 6 matching bases. This CDR3 region has 15 residues. Germline CDR1 SGHNT, CDR2 YENEEA. The ends were cut back, 5 bases at V and 8 bases at J, with 21 bases in the middle. CDR3 amino acids: CASSPSGGVAGGYTF. The CDR3 bases are TGTGCCAGCAGCCCCAGCGGGGGCGTCGCGGGGGGCTACACCTTC. Based on the CDR3 plus reference TRBV11-3 and TRBJ1-2, the full variable domain is EAGVVQSPRYKIIEKKQPVAFWCNPISGHNTLYWYLQNLGQGPELLIRYENEEAVDDSQLPKDRFSAERLKGVDSTLKIQPAELGDSAVYLCASSPSGGVAGGYTFGSGTRLTVV.

The chain combines TRBV12-5 with TRBJ2-2; D unresolved. The V end lost 1 base, the J end lost 6 bases, and 18 bases lay between the germline ends. This CDR3 spans 17 amino acids. From germline, CDR1 is LGHNT and CDR2 FRNRAP. The CDR3: CASGLALTYPNSGELFF. DNA for the CDR3: TGTGCTAGTGGTTTGGCCCTGACTTATCCTAATTCCGGGGAGCTGTTTTTT.

This sequence joins TRBV19 and TRBJ2-5, with TRBD2 matching 13 bases. From germline, CDR1 is LNHDA and CDR2 SQIVND (reference sequence). J lost 5 bases, V lost 3 bases, and 12 bases had no gene match. The CDR3 has 18 amino acids. CDR3 sequence: CASSISGTSGAWGETQYF. The CDR3 coding sequence is TGTGCCAGTAGTATCTCCGGGACTAGCGGGGCATGGGGGGAGACCCAGTACTTC. The entire variable domain, with the rest obtained from reference TRBV19 and TRBJ2-5, is as follows: DGGITQSPKYLFRKEGQNVTLSCEQNLNHDAMYWYRQDPGQGLRLIYYSQIVNDFQKGDIAEGYSVSREKKESFPLTVTSAQKNPTAFYLCASSISGTSGAWGETQYFGPGTRLLVL.

The chain links TRBV27 to TRBJ1-5, with D unclear. This CDR3 is built from 13 residues. Deletions cut 5 bases from V and 4 bases from J, with 9 bases between. Germline V CDR1 and CDR2: MNHEY, SMNVEV (reference sequence). The CDR3 here is CASSPSKNQPQHF. CDR3 nucleotides: TGTGCCAGCAGTCCTAGTAAGAATCAGCCCCAGCATTTT.

The chain is built from TRBV7-9 and TRBJ1-4, with a possible D match to TRBD1 (5 bases). From germline, CDR1 is SEHNR and CDR2 FQNEAQ (reference sequence). This CDR3 is 16 amino acids long. Trimming shortened V by 5 bases and J by 0 bases, and 13 bases separated the two germline ends. Here the CDR3 DNA reads TGTGCCAGCAGCCCCGGGGCAAGCGCAACTAATGAAAAACTGTTTTTT. Its translation: CASSPGASATNEKLFF.

The chain is built from TRBV19 and TRBJ1-5, with a tentative D call TRBD1 (5 bases). V gave up 11 bases and J gave up 4 bases, with 12 bases separating them. The V gene's germline CDR1 is LNHDA and CDR2 SQIVND (reference sequence). CDR3 length: 12 amino acids. The CDR3 DNA sequence: TGTGCCTCCGGGGAGGGGAATCAGCCCCAGCATTTT. Protein product: CASGEGNQPQHF.

This clone was found a few times. The chain carries TRBV19 and TRBJ1-4, with D tentatively TRBD1 (5 bases). Trimming left V 9 bases short and J 7 bases short, with 18 bases between. The CDR3 covers 14 residues. Germline CDR1 LNHDA, CDR2 SQIVND (reference sequence). The CDR3 DNA is TGTGCCAGCCAGTGGGGCACGGGAGTTGAAAAACTGTTTTTT. Translation: CASQWGTGVEKLFF.

The chain couples TRBV15 to TRBJ2-5, with 8 bases fitting TRBD1. Germline assignment: CDR1 LNHNV and CDR2 YYDKDF (reference sequence). This CDR3 region has 14 residues. J lost 1 base, V lost 2 bases, and 0 bases had no gene match. The CDR3 loop reads CATSRQGAQETQYF. The CDR3 DNA sequence: TGTGCCACCAGCAGACAGGGGGCCCAAGAGACCCAGTACTTC.

This clone has only a few counts. The chain links TRBV6-6 to TRBJ1-2; possibly TRBD1 for D (6 bases). V was shortened by 7 bases and J by 7 bases, with 25 bases between the two germline ends. The germline CDR1 and CDR2 sequences are MNHNY and SVGAGI (reference sequence). This CDR3 comprises 16 residues. The CDR3 DNA reads as TGTGCCAGCACCCCCGGTCCGCAGTGGGGGGCGTTTGGCTACACCTTC. As protein: CASTPGPQWGAFGYTF.

The chain recombines TRBV18 with TRBJ2-5; either TRBD1 or TRBD2 may fit D (6 bases each). The germline V and J ends were trimmed by 0 bases and 7 bases, with 24 bases remaining between them. Per the germline V gene, CDR1 is KGHSH and CDR2 is LQKENI. The CDR3 extends over 18 amino acids. Here the CDR3 reads CASSPPRRAGARSGTQYF. The CDR3 bases are TGTGCCAGCTCACCACCGCGGAGGGCAGGGGCCCGATCCGGGACCCAGTACTTC. Complete variable domain (other parts from reference TRBV18 and TRBJ2-5): NAGVMQNPRHLVRRRGQEARLRCSPMKGHSHVYWYRQLPEEGLKFMVYLQKENIIDESGMPKERFSAEFPKEGPSILRIQQVVRGDSAAYFCASSPPRRAGARSGTQYFGPGTRLLVL.